These 23 T cell receptor beta chains came from one sample sequenced in a study of T cell repertoires in cytomegalovirus infection (dated by TCRdb to about 2019). Sequencing relied on an Illumina HiSeq 1500. The public reads were quality trimmed at Q25 with fastp and then assembled into clones with MiXCR by TCRdb, keeping productive beta chains. Rows are unified per CDR3 protein, each entry keeping the most common DNA and genes. Within this sample are about 740,000 distinct CDR3 sequences, with about a third of them counted one time only. The leading ten clones occupy 2.8% of the sample. Material for sequencing was PBMCs. These receptors were obtained from a human donor in good health (CMV status not recorded). Some clones in this sample may be carry-over from other donors' samples.

A few counts support this clonotype. The V call is TRBV7-2, the J call TRBJ1-2, with D perhaps matching TRBD1 (5 bases). Per the germline V gene, CDR1 is SGHTA and CDR2 is FQGNSA. Deletions cut 5 bases from V and 8 bases from J, with 18 bases between. The CDR3 consists of 14 residues. CDR3 coding DNA: TGTGCCAGCAGCCCGGGGCGGGGAAGGAGCGGCTACACCTTC. Its translation is CASSPGRGRSGYTF.

This clonotype was detected only a few times. The chain carries TRBV2 and TRBJ1-4; 9 bases are a match to TRBD1. The CDR3 has 12 residues. Germline lookup yields CDR1 SNHLY and CDR2 FYNNEI. With V trimmed by 11 bases and J by 6 bases, 4 bases remained unmatched. The CDR3 DNA reads as TGTGCCGTCCGGGACAGGGATGAAAAACTGTTTTTT. Protein sequence: CAVRDRDEKLFF.

Comments on this clonotype: A single base separates this from a much larger clone, so it may be a read error. In DNA form, the CDR3 reads TGTGCCAGCAGTGAAGCCGGGGGACTCGACTATGGCTACCCCTTC. Translating it yields CASSEAGGLDYGYPF. The V call is TRBV6-1, the J call TRBJ1-2, with a tentative D call TRBD1 (5 bases). Germline CDR1 MNHNS, CDR2 SASEGT. This CDR3 spans 15 amino acids.

Comments on this clonotype: A much larger clone is a single base away; this may be a read error. The chain has TRBV7-9 and TRBJ2-7, with unresolved D. V shed 1 base and J shed 6 bases, with 7 bases lying between them. Germline values: CDR1 SEHNR, CDR2 FQNEAQ (reference sequence). The CDR3 consists of 12 residues. CDR3 residues: CASSLDKGEQYF. The CDR3 DNA is TGTGCCAGCAGCTTAGACAAGGGCGAGCAGTACTTC. The full variable domain, completed using reference TRBV7-9 and TRBJ2-7, is DTGVSQNPRHKITKRGQNVTFRCDPISEHNRLYWYRQTLGQGPEFLTYFQNEAQLEKSRLLSDRFSAERPKGSFSTLEIQRTEQGDSAMYLCASSLDKGEQYFGPGTRLTVT.

The chain uses TRBV12-3 or TRBV12-4 and TRBJ1-2; D remains unclear. The germline V and J ends were trimmed by 2 bases and 4 bases, with 11 bases remaining between them. This CDR3 region has 14 residues. DNA for the CDR3: TGTGCCAGCAGTTTATTAAGACCGGCCTATGGCTACACCTTC. Its translation is CASSLLRPAYGYTF.

Worth noting for this clonotype: This CDR3 is missing its conserved last phenylalanine or tryptophan, likely due to a read error. V is TRBV12-3 or TRBV12-4 and J is TRBJ1-1; D unclear. Trimming took off 5 bases at V and 5 bases at J, with 12 bases between the two ends. The CDR3 length is 13 residues. The CDR3 DNA is TGTGCCAGCAGTCCAAATCTGGGGACTGAAGCTTTCTGT. This gives the protein CASSPNLGTEAFC.

This clonotype was observed a handful of times. The chain carries TRBV2 and TRBJ1-4; 8 bases align to TRBD1. V lost 7 bases and J lost 8; bases outside the gene matches: 6. Germline CDR1 reads SNHLY; CDR2 reads FYNNEI. CDR3 size: 13 residues. This CDR3 reads CASKNRGSEKLFF. The CDR3 region has the DNA TGTGCCAGCAAGAACAGGGGGAGCGAAAAACTGTTTTTT. The full variable domain, its missing parts supplied by reference TRBV2 and TRBJ1-4, is EPEVTQTPSHQVTQMGQEVILRCVPISNHLYFYWYRQILGQKVEFLVSFYNNEISEKSEIFDDQFSVERPDGSNFTLKIRSTKLEDSAMYFCASKNRGSEKLFFGSGTQLSVL.

The table lists this clonotype with a few counts. This chain joins TRBV7-2 and TRBJ2-5, with 8 positions matching TRBD1. J was trimmed by 4 bases and V by 3 bases; bases with no gene match: 7. This CDR3 is 15 amino acids long. Germline CDR1 SGHTA, CDR2 FQGNSA. In DNA, the CDR3 is TGTGCCAGCAGCTTTCAGGGGGCCGCCTCAGAGACCCAGTACTTC. This translates into CASSFQGAASETQYF.

The chain recombines TRBV28 with TRBJ2-7; 9 bases map to TRBD2. With V trimmed by 5 bases and J by 7 bases, 9 bases remained unmatched. CDR1 is MDHEN and CDR2 is SYDVKM in the germline V gene. This CDR3 has 14 amino acids. This CDR3 reads CASSRLAASEEQYF. CDR3 coding DNA: TGTGCCAGCAGTCGACTAGCGGCCAGTGAGGAGCAGTACTTC. Looking up the rest from reference TRBV28 and TRBJ2-7 gives the full variable domain: DVKVTQSSRYLVKRTGEKVFLECVQDMDHENMFWYRQDPGLGLRLIYFSYDVKMKEKGDIPEGYSVSREKKERFSLILESASTNQTSMYLCASSRLAASEEQYFGPGTRLTVT.

J is TRBJ1-1 and V is TRBV7-9, with a tentative D call TRBD1 (6 bases). Germline values: CDR1 SEHNR, CDR2 FQNEAQ (reference sequence). Trimming removed 2 bases at V and 6 bases at J, with 16 bases between. The CDR3 length is 15 residues. The CDR3 protein is CASSLTKTGSAEAFF. The CDR3, as DNA: TGTGCCAGCAGCTTAACGAAAACAGGGAGTGCTGAAGCTTTCTTT. Based on the CDR3 plus reference TRBV7-9 and TRBJ1-1, the full variable domain is DTGVSQNPRHKITKRGQNVTFRCDPISEHNRLYWYRQTLGQGPEFLTYFQNEAQLEKSRLLSDRFSAERPKGSFSTLEIQRTEQGDSAMYLCASSLTKTGSAEAFFGQGTRLTVV.

This clonotype has just one count. The chain carries TRBV27 and TRBJ1-2; tentative D call: TRBD1 (6 bases). Germline CDR1 and CDR2: MNHEY and SMNVEV (reference sequence). V was trimmed by 9 bases and J by 4 bases, leaving 15 bases between them. CDR3 length equals 13 residues. The CDR3 region has the DNA TGTGCCAGAAGTCTAACAGGGACCTATGGCTACACCTTC. Translated, it gives CARSLTGTYGYTF.

The table lists this clonotype with many counts. The gene calls are TRBV7-2 and TRBJ2-5, with 9 bases aligning to TRBD2. From germline, CDR1 is SGHTA and CDR2 FQGNSA. The junction had 8 bases not matched to a gene; V was cut back by 5 bases and J by 4 bases. This CDR3 is built from 15 residues. For the CDR3, the DNA is TGTGCCAGCAGCCCGCCCGGACTAGCGAGAGAGACCCAGTACTTC. Translated, it gives CASSPPGLARETQYF.

This clonotype was counted at least ten times. The genes are TRBV7-6 and TRBJ2-7; D is ambiguous. The length of the CDR3 is 14 residues. Trimming pared 2 bases from V and 6 bases from J, leaving 14 bases between. Germline V gene sequence: CDR1 SGHVS, CDR2 FNYEAQ. Written as DNA, the CDR3 is TGTGCCAGCAGCTTACGTTCCGAGCTCGGCGAGCAGTACTTC. Protein sequence: CASSLRSELGEQYF.

The table lists this clonotype with a few counts. The chain is built from TRBV28 and TRBJ1-3; a possible D gene is TRBD1 (6 bases). Per the germline V gene, CDR1 is MDHEN and CDR2 is SYDVKM. V lost 6 bases and J 6 bases, leaving 12 bases between the germline ends. This CDR3 comprises 13 residues. This CDR3 is CASRGQPSNTIYF. DNA of the CDR3: TGTGCCAGCAGGGGACAACCCTCAAACACCATATATTTT.

This clonotype was seen more than once but under ten times. The chain uses TRBV6-6 and TRBJ2-5; tentative D call: TRBD2 (6 bases). Germline CDR1 MNHNY, CDR2 SVGAGI (reference sequence). The V end was cut by 5 bases, the J end by 5 bases, with 18 bases between. The CDR3 is 15 amino acids. CDR3 in amino acids: CASSPFLGGNETQYF. The CDR3 DNA reads as TGTGCCAGCAGTCCCTTCCTGGGCGGGAATGAGACCCAGTACTTC.

DNA of the CDR3: TGTGCCAGCAGTTACTCCATTGGCCAAGCGCAGTACTTC. Translating gives CASSYSIGQAQYF. The genes are TRBV6-2 or TRBV6-3 and TRBJ2-7; D gene ambiguous. The ends were cut back, 0 bases at V and 9 bases at J, with 12 bases in the middle. In germline, CDR1 is MNHEY, CDR2 SVGEGT. The CDR3 runs 13 residues.

This clonotype showed up just a few times. CDR3: CATDTGGYNEQFF. The DNA for the CDR3 is TGTGCCACCGATACGGGGGGTTACAATGAGCAGTTCTTC. The chain combines TRBV28 with TRBJ2-1, with 7 bases identical to TRBD2. The CDR3 loop spans 13 amino acids. Per germline, CDR1 MDHEN and CDR2 SYDVKM. V was pared by 10 bases and J by 4 bases, with 7 bases of the junction left unmatched.

The V and J genes are TRBV28 and TRBJ1-5; 10 nucleotides agree with TRBD1. CDR3 length: 17 residues. From germline, CDR1 is MDHEN and CDR2 SYDVKM. The J segment lost 2 bases and the V segment lost 7 bases, leaving 11 bases of the junction unmatched. The chain's CDR3 is CASTTAVGTGGNQPQHF. The CDR3 nucleotides are TGTGCCAGCACCACAGCCGTTGGGACAGGGGGCAATCAGCCCCAGCATTTT.

This clonotype was detected a few times. The chain uses TRBV5-6 and TRBJ2-2; TRBD2 is a possible D gene (6 bases). CDR1 is SGHDT and CDR2 is YYEEEE in the germline V gene. The V gene lost 7 bases and the J gene lost 0 bases, with 13 bases spanning the gap. The CDR3 is 15 amino acids. The CDR3 sequence is CASLELATNTGELFF. The CDR3 DNA is TGTGCCAGCCTCGAGCTAGCGACGAACACCGGGGAGCTGTTTTTT.

This clonotype has only a few counts. This rearrangement joins TRBV10-3 to TRBJ2-1, with 10 positions matching TRBD2. V trimming: 3 bases; J trimming: 7 bases; junction bases outside the gene matches: 12. Germline CDR1 is ENHRY and CDR2 is SYGVKD. The CDR3 length is 17 residues. The CDR3 nucleotides read TGTGCCATCAGTGATTCGCCTACCGGGACTAGCGTTAATGAGCAGTTCTTC. Protein sequence: CAISDSPTGTSVNEQFF.

The chain is built from TRBV19 and TRBJ2-2; 9 nucleotides line up with TRBD1. The CDR3 runs to 14 residues. Germline V lookup: CDR1 LNHDA, CDR2 SQIVND (reference sequence). J gave up 4 bases and V 8 bases, and 5 bases lay outside the gene matches. CDR3 DNA sequence: TGTGCCAGTGCCCAGACAGGGGGCACCGGGGAGCTGTTTTTT. This gives the protein CASAQTGGTGELFF.

This chain joins TRBV11-2 and TRBJ2-1, with 9 nucleotides matching TRBD2. Germline lookup yields CDR1 SGHAT and CDR2 FQNNGV. This CDR3 is 16 amino acids long. Trimming at V came to 1 base and at J to 4 bases, leaving 5 bases not matched to a gene. This CDR3 reads CASSLGASGTYNEQFF. CDR3 DNA: TGTGCCAGCAGCTTAGGGGCTAGCGGGACATACAATGAGCAGTTCTTC.

The chain carries TRBV25-1 and TRBJ1-3; D call uncertain. The CDR3 is made up of 18 amino acids. V dropped 3 bases and J dropped 0 bases, with 18 bases sitting between them. Germline CDR1 reads MGHDK; CDR2 reads SYGVNS. The CDR3 DNA follows: TGTGCCAGCAGTGACCCCGTCCACGAGGCGAACTCTGGAAACACCATATATTTT. It yields the protein CASSDPVHEANSGNTIYF.